This T cell receptor beta chain derives from a study of molecular identifiers for immune sequencing clone quantification. The CDR3 length is 16 residues. Germline V gives CDR1 SGHTA, CDR2 FQGNSA. Trimming took 5 bases from V and 1 from J, leaving 16 bases between them. Libraries of naive CD8 cells were prepared from approximately 20,000 to 1,000,000 sorted cells using 10%, 30% or 50% RNA. MiXCR, run by TCRdb on the PCR reads, gives a single entry per CDR3 protein. The sample includes about 330,000 distinct CDR3 sequences, 24% of them seen just once. This sequence joins TRBV7-2 and TRBJ2-3; weak D call: TRBD2 (6 bases). The sequenced sample consisted of naive CD8+ T cells from blood, with Jurkat cell RNA spiked in. Indicated subset: FACS-sorted CD8+CD4-CCR7+CD45RA+ naive T cells. The TCR originated in a human donor in good health. Some libraries in this study had Jurkat cell RNA spiked in. The CDR3 protein is CASSPRPGVRTDTQYF. The DNA of the CDR3 is TGTGCCAGCAGCCCCCGACCGGGGGTTCGCACAGATACGCAGTATTTT.